This entry lists 30 T cell receptor beta chains sequenced from one sample in a study of T cells in Graves' hyperthyroidism and ophthalmopathy. There were TCR beta CDR3 regions amplified from RNA transcripts. First-round RT-PCR with HTBI primers amplified the TCR CDR3 region. TCRdb called the multiplex PCR reads again in MiXCR, with one record for every CDR3 protein. The sample comprises approximately 400,000 distinct CDR3 sequences, approximately 20% of which are singletons, and 3.7% rests with the top ten. Sequencing was done on a sample of blood. These receptors all come from a woman in her late teens or twenties with Graves' hyperthyroidism.

This clonotype was seen ten or more times. The chain carries TRBV3-1 and TRBJ1-2; D gene ambiguous. The V end was cut by 4 bases, the J end by 0 bases, with 12 bases between. Germline V gene sequence: CDR1 LGHDT, CDR2 YNNKEL (reference sequence). This CDR3 region has 15 residues. The CDR3 nucleotides are TGTGCCAGCAGCCTCAGACATCGAGCTAACTATGGCTACACCTTC. Amino acid sequence: CASSLRHRANYGYTF.

This clonotype has a handful of counts. The chain carries TRBV27 and TRBJ2-4; the match to TRBD1 covers 9 bases. Trimming at V came to 4 bases and at J to 4 bases, leaving 5 bases not matched to a gene. The CDR3 totals 15 residues. CDR1 and CDR2 from the germline V gene are MNHEY and SMNVEV (reference sequence). DNA for the CDR3: TGTGCCAGCAGTTCCGCCGGGACAGGGAAAAACATTCAGTACTTC. Residues: CASSSAGTGKNIQYF.

This clonotype has only a few counts. V gene TRBV3-1 combines with J gene TRBJ1-6; TRBD1 matches at 8 bases. The V gene end was trimmed by 4 bases and the J gene end by 10 bases; junction bases not matched to a gene: 6. This CDR3 has 14 residues. Germline CDR1 and CDR2: LGHDT and YNNKEL (reference sequence). The CDR3 protein is CASSPDRVSSPLHF. CDR3 coding DNA: TGTGCCAGCAGCCCGGACAGGGTTAGCTCACCCCTCCACTTT.

This clonotype occurred many times. The rearrangement links TRBV4-1 to TRBJ2-5, with D possibly TRBD2 on 7 matching bases. The CDR3 contains 14 residues. Germline V gene lookup returns CDR1 MGHRA and CDR2 YSYEKL. V was clipped by 0 bases and J by 7 bases, with 12 bases between them. CDR3 sequence reads: CASSQERGGVTQYF. The CDR3 bases are TGCGCCAGCAGCCAAGAAAGGGGGGGGGTGACCCAGTACTTC.

This clonotype was recorded many times. The chain employs TRBV2 and TRBJ1-5, with a weak D call TRBD1 (6 bases). CDR1 and CDR2 from the germline V gene are SNHLY and FYNNEI. V lost 3 bases and J 7 bases, leaving 16 bases between the germline ends. CDR3 length: 15 residues. DNA for the CDR3: TGTGCCAGCAGTGAGGTGACTCCGACAGGACAGCCCCAGCATTTT. Its translation: CASSEVTPTGQPQHF.

As to this clonotype: An end of the junction does not agree with germline; a read error may underlie this. V usage is TRBV27 and J usage is TRBJ1-2, with D hard to call. Looked up from germline, CDR1 is MNHEY and CDR2 is SMNVEV (reference sequence). The CDR3 runs 16 residues. CDR3 coding DNA: TGTGCCAGCAGTTTAGCGGGTCGGATGCCTAAGTATGGCTACACCTTC. It translates to CASSLAGRMPKYGYTF.

This clonotype has only one observation. V is TRBV6-2 or TRBV6-3 and J is TRBJ2-5, with D tentatively TRBD2 (6 bases). Germline CDR1 reads MNHEY; CDR2 reads SVGEGT. Trimming took off 9 bases at V and 5 bases at J, with 19 bases between the two ends. This CDR3 contains 14 residues. The DNA for the CDR3 is TGTGCCAGTAGACTAGAACCACCGCTCGAGACCCAGTACTTC. This codes for CASRLEPPLETQYF.

In its sample, this clonotype was seen many times. V gene TRBV2 combines with J gene TRBJ2-2; 11 bases are shared with TRBD2. With 6 bases clipped from V and 1 base from J, the junction kept 4 bases outside the gene matches. Germline CDR1 reads SNHLY; CDR2 reads FYNNEI. There are 16 residues in the CDR3. CDR3 in DNA: TGTGCCAGCAGGCCCCTAGCGGGGGGGAACACCGGGGAGCTGTTTTTT. This codes for CASRPLAGGNTGELFF.

A note on this clonotype: This sequence may be a read error, since a much larger clone differs from it by one base. V gene TRBV29-1 combines with J gene TRBJ1-1; possibly TRBD1 for D (5 bases). This CDR3 region has 12 residues. Germline assignment: CDR1 SQVTM and CDR2 ANQGSEA. This chain's CDR3 is CSIEDTSTEAFF. The CDR3 bases are TGCAGCATTGAGGACACCTCTACTGAAGCTTTCTTT.

This clonotype has a count of ten or more. The chain combines TRBV24-1 with TRBJ2-7, with no clear D. V lost 3 bases to trimming and J lost 6 bases, with 11 bases between them. Germline CDR1 is KGHDR and CDR2 is SFDVKD. This CDR3 has 13 residues. As DNA, the CDR3 is TGTGCCACCAGTGATCCATCCCTCGGCGAGCAGTACTTC. Translation gives CATSDPSLGEQYF.

As for this clonotype: Possible read error: a much larger clone is one base away. This is likely a read error, given that the CDR3 carries no conserved phenylalanine or tryptophan at its end. This chain uses TRBV6-1 with TRBJ2-7; no clear D gene. Deletions cut 3 bases from V and 1 base from J, with 4 bases between. This CDR3 comprises 12 residues. Looked up from germline, CDR1 is MNHNS and CDR2 is SASEGT. This chain's CDR3 is CASSDRSYEQYY. In DNA form, the CDR3 reads TGTGCCAGCAGTGACAGATCCTACGAGCAGTACTAC.

This clonotype was counted at least ten times. The chain combines TRBV6-1 with TRBJ1-1; D not certain. This CDR3 has 16 residues. Trimming cost V 6 bases and J 0 bases, with 17 bases left between them. CDR1 is MNHNS, CDR2 SASEGT, per germline. CDR3: CASSIIQTTMNTEAFF. The DNA of the CDR3 is TGTGCCAGCAGCATTATCCAGACAACCATGAACACTGAAGCTTTCTTT.

In its sample, this clonotype was seen many times. The CDR3 coding sequence is TGTGCCAGCACCCTCGGGCTAGCCGACGAGCAGTACTTC. Translating gives CASTLGLADEQYF. V is TRBV11-2 and J is TRBJ2-7; maybe TRBD2 (5 bases). V lost 7 bases to trimming and J lost 5 bases, with 15 bases between them. Germline V gene sequence: CDR1 SGHAT, CDR2 FQNNGV. This CDR3 comprises 13 residues.

This clonotype was seen ten or more times. The chain recombines TRBV5-1 with TRBJ2-7; 8 bases agree with TRBD1. This CDR3 has 13 residues. The ends lost 7 bases at V and 3 bases at J; junction bases unmatched: 6. The germline CDR1 and CDR2 sequences are SGHRS and YFSETQ. The CDR3 spells CASQTGQGYEQYF. The CDR3 bases are TGCGCCAGCCAGACAGGACAGGGCTACGAGCAGTACTTC.

This clonotype was seen at least ten times. This may come from a read error, since a much larger clone is one base off. This chain links TRBV6-5 with TRBJ2-5, with D uncertain. V was cut by 2 bases and J by 5 bases, with 12 bases left in between. The CDR3 totals 14 residues. Germline CDR1 MNHEY, CDR2 SVGAGI. The CDR3 DNA is TGTGCCAGCAGTTACGTGGCTGGCTCTGAGACCCAGTACTTC. It yields the protein CASSYVAGSETQYF.

The J gene is TRBJ1-1, the V gene TRBV6-1, with a possible D match to TRBD1 (5 bases). V was trimmed by 7 bases and J by 1 base, leaving 10 bases between them. CDR3 size: 13 residues. The germline V gene encodes CDR1 MNHNS and CDR2 SASEGT. In DNA form, the CDR3 reads TGTGCCAGCACCTCGACAGCGAACACTGAAGCTTTCTTT. Its translation: CASTSTANTEAFF.

The gene calls are TRBV6-5 and TRBJ1-2; D ambiguous. Trimming took off 5 bases at V and 5 bases at J, with 21 bases between the two ends. Looked up from germline, CDR1 is MNHEY and CDR2 is SVGAGI. This CDR3 has 16 amino acids. DNA for the CDR3: TGTGCCAGCAGTCACAGCCCCGCTCGGTACCGGTATGGCTACACCTTC. Translated, it gives CASSHSPARYRYGYTF.

There are many counts of this clonotype. The V and J genes are TRBV19 and TRBJ2-2, with 7 bases lining up with TRBD1. Germline CDR1 LNHDA, CDR2 SQIVND (reference sequence). Trimming took 5 bases from V and 7 from J; bases not matched to a gene: 10. There are 15 residues in the CDR3. The CDR3 DNA follows: TGTGCCAGTAGTGGACGACAGGGCGTCGGCGGGGAGCTGTTTTTT. It is translated as CASSGRQGVGGELFF.

The genes are TRBV20-1 and TRBJ2-5, with TRBD2 matching 10 bases. Per the germline V gene, CDR1 is DFQATT and CDR2 is SNEGSKA (reference sequence). The CDR3 is made up of 15 amino acids. V trimming: 6 bases; J trimming: 4 bases; junction bases outside the gene matches: 11. CDR3: CSAINIAGGRETQYF. The DNA of the CDR3 is TGCAGTGCCATCAATATAGCGGGAGGACGAGAGACCCAGTACTTC.

There are many counts of this clonotype. V gene TRBV7-9 combines with J gene TRBJ2-7; D is perhaps TRBD1 (5 bases). Germline lookup yields CDR1 SEHNR and CDR2 FQNEAQ (reference sequence). Trimming removed 5 bases at V and 3 bases at J, with 14 bases between. The CDR3 totals 14 residues. The chain's CDR3 is CASSGRQLHYEQYF. As DNA, the CDR3 is TGTGCCAGCAGCGGGCGACAGCTGCACTACGAGCAGTACTTC.

This clonotype was counted between two and nine times. The V and J genes are TRBV20-1 and TRBJ2-7; tentative D call: TRBD2 (5 bases). Germline V gene lookup returns CDR1 DFQATT and CDR2 SNEGSKA (reference sequence). Trimming took 0 bases from V and 1 from J, leaving 13 bases between them. The CDR3 contains 15 residues. Written as DNA, the CDR3 is TGCAGTGCTAGAGATCTGTCTAGCTTGTCCTACGAGCAGTACTTC. It is translated as CSARDLSSLSYEQYF.

This clonotype showed up many times. The V gene is TRBV15, the J gene TRBJ1-1, with D uncertain. Deletions cut 1 base from V and 6 bases from J, with 12 bases between. Germline V gives CDR1 LNHNV, CDR2 YYDKDF (reference sequence). The CDR3 is 14 amino acids. DNA of the CDR3: TGTGCCACCAGCAGAGCCCAGGCCCCGGCTGAAGCTTTCTTT. The encoded protein is CATSRAQAPAEAFF.

V usage is TRBV3-1 and J usage is TRBJ2-2; no firm D call. Germline loops: CDR1 LGHDT, CDR2 YNNKEL (reference sequence). The ends were cut back, 4 bases at V and 4 bases at J, with 10 bases in the middle. The CDR3 is 14 residues long. CDR3 in amino acids: CASSPLVGTGELFF. CDR3 nucleotides: TGTGCCAGCAGCCCCTTGGTAGGCACCGGGGAGCTGTTTTTT. The variable domain in full, completed from reference TRBV3-1 and TRBJ2-2, reads DTAVSQTPKYLVTQMGNDKSIKCEQNLGHDTMYWYKQDSKKFLKIMFSYNNKELIINETVPNRFSPKSPDKAHLNLHINSLELGDSAVYFCASSPLVGTGELFFGEGSRLTVL.

This chain connects TRBV28 to TRBJ2-7; tentative D call: TRBD2 (5 bases). The V gene lost 11 bases and the J gene lost 0 bases, with 20 bases spanning the gap. Germline V gives CDR1 MDHEN, CDR2 SYDVKM. The CDR3 contains 15 residues. Here the CDR3 reads CAFLARGAYSYEQYF. CDR3 nucleotides: TGTGCCTTCCTCGCCCGGGGAGCCTACTCCTACGAGCAGTACTTC. Combining the CDR3 with reference TRBV28 and TRBJ2-7 gives the whole variable domain DVKVTQSSRYLVKRTGEKVFLECVQDMDHENMFWYRQDPGLGLRLIYFSYDVKMKEKGDIPEGYSVSREKKERFSLILESASTNQTSMYLCAFLARGAYSYEQYFGPGTRLTVT.

The gene calls are TRBV10-3 and TRBJ1-1; D ambiguous. V was shortened by 3 bases and J by 0 bases, with 14 bases between the two germline ends. CDR1 is ENHRY, CDR2 SYGVKD, per germline. There are 16 residues in the CDR3. CDR3 bases: TGTGCCATCAGTGAAAGGGCCAGGACGATGAACACTGAAGCTTTCTTT. It translates to CAISERARTMNTEAFF.

This clonotype was observed a handful of times. J is TRBJ2-7 and V is TRBV7-8, with 13 positions matching TRBD2. Trimming at V came to 4 bases and at J to 5 bases, leaving 14 bases not matched to a gene. This CDR3 comprises 18 residues. Per the germline V gene, CDR1 is SGHVS and CDR2 is FQNEAQ. DNA for the CDR3: TGTGCCAGCAGCTCGGCGACTAGCGGGGGGCCGGGGGGGGACGAGCAGTACTTC. Translated: CASSSATSGGPGGDEQYF.

CDR3 nucleotides: TGTGCCAGCAGTCCTCCAGAAGGGTGGACTGAAGCTTTCTTT. It specifies CASSPPEGWTEAFF. The V call is TRBV12-3 or TRBV12-4, the J call TRBJ1-1, with D unclear. Trimming took 5 bases from V and 5 from J, leaving 15 bases between them. This CDR3 comprises 14 residues.

This clonotype was observed at least ten times. This rearrangement joins TRBV4-1 to TRBJ2-5; TRBD1 aligns across 8 bases. V lost 4 bases, J lost 3 bases, and 7 bases stayed unmatched. Germline V gene data show CDR1 as MGHRA and CDR2 as YSYEKL. The CDR3 length is 15 residues. The CDR3 protein is CASSPGTGREETQYF. The CDR3, as DNA: TGCGCCAGCAGCCCCGGGACAGGAAGGGAAGAGACCCAGTACTTC.

This clonotype was seen at least ten times. This chain connects TRBV12-3 or TRBV12-4 to TRBJ2-5; tentative D call: TRBD2 (6 bases). This CDR3 is built from 15 residues. Trimming stripped 5 bases from V and 1 base from J, with 14 bases between. The CDR3 DNA reads TGTGCCAGCAGTCGGGGTGGCGGGGCCCAAGAGACCCAGTACTTC. It is translated as CASSRGGGAQETQYF.

There are many counts of this clonotype. This sequence joins TRBV20-1 and TRBJ2-5; tentatively, D is TRBD1 (7 bases). Germline loops: CDR1 DFQATT, CDR2 SNEGSKA (reference sequence). The CDR3 has 15 amino acids. Trimming stripped 5 bases from V and 2 bases from J, with 18 bases between. The CDR3 region is CSAYRQGGSQETQYF. The CDR3 region has the DNA TGCAGTGCTTACCGACAGGGAGGTTCGCAAGAGACCCAGTACTTC.